Following are 24 T cell receptor beta chains from one sample sequenced in a study of T-cell memory formation after mild COVID-19 (dated by TCRdb to about 2021). The library was prepared using 5' RACE. The sequencer listed for this sample is Illumina NovaSeq 6000. The public reads were reprocessed in TCRdb via fastp at Q25 and MiXCR, keeping in-frame beta chains. Merged by CDR3 protein, the rows form single entries marked with the most common genes and DNA. The sample profile shows hundreds of thousands of distinct CDR3 sequences; 25% to 30% of them were found once. The ten most abundant clones make up approximately 13% of the sample. The sample was PBMCs or a T cell subset sorted from them (not recorded which). The receptors originated from an adult woman who had mild COVID-19 (a few samples of this study predate the infection). The sample titles of this study are shuffled in the database, so cell type and time point are left out; the donor was told from shared clones.

This clonotype was detected many times. The V call is TRBV12-3 or TRBV12-4, the J call TRBJ1-1, with a tentative D call TRBD1 (5 bases). There are 13 residues in the CDR3. V lost 6 bases and J lost 11, with 19 bases in between. The CDR3 bases are TGTGCCAGCAGCCCGGGACCACCGGCTGGGGCTTTCTTT. It encodes CASSPGPPAGAFF.

The chain links TRBV27 to TRBJ2-7; D perhaps matches TRBD1 (5 bases). CDR1 and CDR2 (germline): MNHEY, SMNVEV (reference sequence). The CDR3 is 13 amino acids. Trimming removed 5 bases from V and 6 bases from J, with 14 bases in between. CDR3 protein: CASSKLDIREQYF. The CDR3 region has the DNA TGTGCCAGCAGTAAATTGGACATTCGCGAGCAGTACTTC.

In this sample, this clonotype turned up a few times. The chain has TRBV6-5 and TRBJ2-7; tentatively, D is TRBD1 (8 bases). CDR1 and CDR2 (germline): MNHEY, SVGAGI. Trimming took off 8 bases at V and 6 bases at J, with 17 bases between the two ends. The CDR3 length is 13 residues. The CDR3 DNA reads as TGTGCCAGCCACAGGGGGGGGACCCTCGAGCAGTACTTC. Protein: CASHRGGTLEQYF.

The chain links TRBV7-9 to TRBJ2-7; D possibly corresponds to TRBD1 (6 bases). V lost 5 bases, J lost 6 bases, and 14 bases lay in between. This CDR3 is 13 amino acids long. Germline V gene data show CDR1 as SEHNR and CDR2 as FQNEAQ (reference sequence). CDR3 amino acids: CASSLSSRGEQYF. The CDR3 DNA follows: TGTGCCAGCAGCCTAAGCTCCAGGGGCGAGCAGTACTTC.

This clonotype was counted between two and nine times. The V call is TRBV6-5, the J call TRBJ2-7, with TRBD2 matching 10 bases. The germline CDR1 and CDR2 sequences are MNHEY and SVGAGI. There are 14 residues in the CDR3. J gave up 2 bases and V 7 bases, and 5 bases lay outside the gene matches. The CDR3 loop is CASTEREGPYEQYF. As DNA, the CDR3 is TGTGCCAGCACCGAGCGGGAGGGCCCCTACGAGCAGTACTTC.

This clonotype was recorded a few times. The chain combines TRBV7-2 with TRBJ2-3, with TRBD1 as a possible D gene (6 bases). Germline lookup yields CDR1 SGHTA and CDR2 FQGNSA. Trimming shortened V by 6 bases and J by 0 bases, and 10 bases separated the two germline ends. This CDR3 spans 14 amino acids. This CDR3 reads CASRRTASTDTQYF. In DNA form, the CDR3 reads TGTGCCAGCAGACGGACAGCTAGCACAGATACGCAGTATTTT.

The V and J genes are TRBV6-2 or TRBV6-3 and TRBJ2-1; maybe TRBD1 (7 bases). In germline, CDR1 is MNHEY, CDR2 SVGEGT. This CDR3 is built from 16 residues. Trimming removed 3 bases at V and 9 bases at J, with 21 bases between. CDR3 sequence (DNA): TGTGCCAGCAGTTATTCCGGTGTGACAGGGCGGGGTGAGCAGTTCTTC. Protein sequence: CASSYSGVTGRGEQFF.

V usage is TRBV6-5 and J usage is TRBJ2-6; D unresolved. The CDR3 is made up of 15 amino acids. V was trimmed by 7 bases and J by 4 bases, leaving 14 bases between them. CDR1 and CDR2 from the germline V gene are MNHEY and SVGAGI. This chain's CDR3 is CASKTRAEGANVLTF. As DNA, the CDR3 is TGTGCCAGCAAAACACGGGCCGAGGGGGCCAACGTCCTGACTTTC.

This clonotype was picked up a small number of times. This rearrangement joins TRBV9 to TRBJ2-7; TRBD1 matches 10 bases. Per the germline V gene, CDR1 is SGDLS and CDR2 is YYNGEE. The CDR3 has 15 amino acids. The V gene end was trimmed by 3 bases and the J gene end by 5 bases; junction bases not matched to a gene: 8. This CDR3 reads CASSATGTGENEQYF. As DNA, the CDR3 is TGTGCCAGCAGCGCTACCGGGACAGGGGAGAACGAGCAGTACTTC.

In its sample, this clonotype was seen a few times. The chain is built from TRBV12-3 or TRBV12-4 and TRBJ2-3; D tentatively fits TRBD1 or TRBD2 (5 bases each). V gave up 6 bases and J gave up 0 bases, with 13 bases separating them. The CDR3 totals 15 residues. CDR3 protein: CASRYGTESTDTQYF. CDR3 DNA sequence: TGTGCCAGCAGGTACGGGACGGAGAGCACAGATACGCAGTATTTT.

The V and J genes are TRBV12-3 or TRBV12-4 and TRBJ2-7; 7 nucleotides agree with TRBD2. This CDR3 region has 15 residues. The J segment lost 2 bases and the V segment lost 7 bases, leaving 11 bases of the junction unmatched. This chain's CDR3 is CASNIAGLGPYEQYF. Here the CDR3 DNA reads TGTGCCAGCAACATAGCGGGCTTAGGGCCCTACGAGCAGTACTTC.

The V and J genes are TRBV14 and TRBJ2-7; no reliable D call. There are 13 residues in the CDR3. The V and J ends lost 2 bases and 2 bases respectively, with 7 bases between them. Looked up from germline, CDR1 is SGHDN and CDR2 is FVKESK. The CDR3, as DNA: TGTGCCAGCAGCCAACCATCGACCTACGAGCAGTACTTC. Protein: CASSQPSTYEQYF.

This rearrangement joins TRBV24-1 to TRBJ2-7; D call uncertain. V lost 4 bases to trimming and J lost 0 bases, with 12 bases between them. Looked up from germline, CDR1 is KGHDR and CDR2 is SFDVKD. The CDR3 spans 15 residues. The CDR3, as DNA: TGTGCCACCAGTGACTCCACGGCTCCCTCCTACGAGCAGTACTTC. Its protein product is CATSDSTAPSYEQYF.

This clonotype has just a few counts. This chain links TRBV6-1 with TRBJ1-1; D is uncertain. CDR1 and CDR2 from the germline V gene are MNHNS and SASEGT. V was shortened by 7 bases and J by 6 bases, with 12 bases between the two germline ends. This CDR3 is 12 amino acids long. The CDR3, as DNA: TGTGCCAGCACTGGATTCCGTGCTGAAGCTTTCTTT. Protein sequence: CASTGFRAEAFF.

This rearrangement joins TRBV11-2 to TRBJ2-6; a weak D match, TRBD1 (6 bases). The CDR3 loop spans 19 amino acids. Looked up from germline, CDR1 is SGHAT and CDR2 is FQNNGV. The germline V and J ends were trimmed by 4 bases and 0 bases, with 19 bases remaining between them. The CDR3: CASSSVLLGQSSGANVLTF. Written as DNA, the CDR3 is TGTGCCAGCAGCTCAGTTTTGTTGGGACAAAGCTCTGGGGCCAACGTCCTGACTTTC.

This clonotype was picked up a small number of times. This chain joins TRBV3-1 and TRBJ2-7; 10 bases fit TRBD1. Trimming removed 4 bases from V and 12 bases from J; junction bases left unmatched: 9. The CDR3 runs to 13 residues. In germline, CDR1 is LGHDT, CDR2 YNNKEL (reference sequence). The CDR3 bases are TGTGCCAGCAGCCCGGGACAGGGGTTCGGTCTGTACTTC. This sequence encodes CASSPGQGFGLYF.

V usage is TRBV3-1 and J usage is TRBJ1-1, with 7 bases fitting TRBD1. This CDR3 has 13 amino acids. Germline V gives CDR1 LGHDT, CDR2 YNNKEL (reference sequence). With V trimmed by 2 bases and J by 5 bases, 2 bases remained unmatched. CDR3 amino acids: CASSQSGGTEAFF. DNA for the CDR3: TGTGCCAGCAGCCAATCAGGGGGAACTGAAGCTTTCTTT.

The V gene is TRBV13, the J gene TRBJ2-3; 10 bases agree with TRBD1. The CDR3 has 16 amino acids. The germline CDR1 and CDR2 sequences are PRHDT and FYEKMQ (reference sequence). The trim removed 5 bases at V and 3 bases at J, leaving 8 bases unmatched. CDR3 in amino acids: CASSPRDRGSTDTQYF. Here the CDR3 DNA reads TGTGCCAGCAGCCCCCGGGACAGGGGATCGACAGATACGCAGTATTTT.

The J gene is TRBJ1-2, the V gene TRBV29-1, with D hard to call. The germline V gene has CDR1 SQVTM and CDR2 ANQGSEA. The length of the CDR3 is 12 residues. V was shortened by 4 bases and J by 3 bases, with 9 bases between the two germline ends. CDR3 coding DNA: TGCAGCGTTGTTGACAACCACTATGGCTACACCTTC. This gives the protein CSVVDNHYGYTF.

V and J are TRBV6-1 and TRBJ2-1; D is possibly TRBD1 (5 bases). Trimming took 1 base from V and 9 from J, leaving 16 bases between them. The CDR3 is made up of 15 amino acids. Germline values: CDR1 MNHNS, CDR2 SASEGT. The CDR3 DNA reads as TGTGCCAGCAGTGAAGGACAGCCGGCTGCGTTTGAGCAGTTCTTC. It encodes CASSEGQPAAFEQFF.

The gene calls are TRBV7-2 and TRBJ2-3; 8 bases map to TRBD2. This CDR3 comprises 15 residues. Germline lookup yields CDR1 SGHTA and CDR2 FQGNSA. V dropped 5 bases and J dropped 3; count of bases not matched to a gene: 7. The CDR3 sequence is CASSLGSGRTDTQYF. The CDR3 DNA sequence: TGTGCCAGCAGCCTTGGAAGCGGGAGAACAGATACGCAGTATTTT.

The chain carries TRBV6-6 and TRBJ1-2; possibly TRBD1 for D (6 bases). CDR3 size: 14 residues. Germline V CDR1 and CDR2: MNHNY, SVGAGI (reference sequence). V was trimmed by 6 bases and J by 4 bases, leaving 15 bases between them. CDR3 sequence: CASRFRDKSYGYTF. The DNA of the CDR3 is TGTGCCAGCAGATTCCGGGACAAGTCCTATGGCTACACCTTC.

This clonotype has only a few counts. The rearrangement links TRBV29-1 to TRBJ2-5, with D tentatively TRBD1 (5 bases). Trimming pared 0 bases from V and 4 bases from J, leaving 12 bases between. Germline V gene sequence: CDR1 SQVTM, CDR2 ANQGSEA. The CDR3 has 14 residues. CDR3 nucleotide sequence: TGCAGCGTTGAAGATCAGGGCAGAATAGAGACCCAGTACTTC. Amino acid sequence: CSVEDQGRIETQYF.

The chain links TRBV7-3 to TRBJ2-1; D gene ambiguous. Germline-derived CDR1 and CDR2 are SGHTA and FQGTGA. Trimming stripped 3 bases from V and 8 bases from J, with 5 bases between. The CDR3 length is 11 residues. The CDR3 bases are TGTGCCAGCAGCTTTATGTATGAGCAGTTCTTC. Translation: CASSFMYEQFF.